This TCR beta chain was observed in a study of CD8+ T cells in alopecia areata. Study context: Treatment of the treated patients consisted of oral tofacitinib, 5 to 10 mg twice daily.

V shed 4 bases, J shed 4 bases, and the junction held 3 bases outside the gene matches. The CDR3 runs 13 residues. Looked up from germline, CDR1 is GTSNPN and CDR2 is SVGIG (reference sequence). Sequencing relied on a cDNA template that was reverse transcribed from extracted RNA. Measured with immunoSEQ multiplex PCR; TCRdb has only the in-frame clones, and not every one. The data hold around 270,000 clones, with nearly 60% observed a single time. This sample's treatment: oral pan-JAK inhibitor, 5-10 mg twice daily. This TCR derives from a human donor with alopecia areata. The specimen was CD4+ T cells sorted from blood, collected at week 24, from a patient treated with tofacitinib. V and J are TRBV30 and TRBJ2-1, with TRBD2 matching over 8 bases. CDR3 bases: TGTGCCTGGACAGCGGGGGAGTACAATGAGCAGTTCTTC. It specifies CAWTAGEYNEQFF.